Following are 27 T cell receptor beta chains from one sample sequenced in a study of cytomegalovirus exposure and HLA in healthy donors. The PCR ran on 60 Vbeta and 13 Jbeta primers. Clones were sequenced by immunoSEQ multiplex PCR, and TCRdb holds only the in-frame ones, with some missing. The data show around 180,000 clones, around four fifths seen once. The sequencing input was PBMCs. These receptors all stem from a woman aged 50 to 60 in good health and CMV-seropositive.

This clone has a single count. This chain links TRBV5-6 with TRBJ1-2; D gene uncertain. The CDR3 is 13 amino acids. Deletions cut 0 bases from V and 4 bases from J, with 7 bases between. Per the germline V gene, CDR1 is SGHDT and CDR2 is YYEEEE. CDR3 nucleotides: TGTGCCAGCAGCTTGGGAGAGTTCTATGGCTACACCTTC. Translated: CASSLGEFYGYTF.

This chain uses TRBV29-1 with TRBJ1-6; TRBD1 matches at 9 bases. Germline V gene data show CDR1 as SQVTM and CDR2 as ANQGSEA. This CDR3 is built from 14 residues. V dropped 5 bases and J dropped 9; count of bases not matched to a gene: 8. This chain's CDR3 is CSVRGQGESSPLHF. CDR3 nucleotide sequence: TGCAGCGTTAGGGGACAGGGAGAGAGTTCACCCCTCCACTTT.

The V gene is TRBV28, the J gene TRBJ1-4, with 9 bases matching TRBD1. The CDR3 spans 15 residues. Germline V gives CDR1 MDHEN, CDR2 SYDVKM. V lost 7 bases and J lost 8; bases outside the gene matches: 11. The CDR3 region has the DNA TGTGCCAGCATTTCCGCCGGGACAGGGATCGAAAAACTGTTTTTT. Its protein product is CASISAGTGIEKLFF.

The rearrangement links TRBV11-1 to TRBJ2-7; 9 nucleotides line up with TRBD2. Germline CDR1 and CDR2: SGHAT and FQDESV (reference sequence). The trim removed 3 bases at V and 4 bases at J, leaving 10 bases unmatched. The CDR3 runs 16 residues. The CDR3 reads CASSFLSGGQQYEQYF. CDR3 coding DNA: TGTGCCAGCAGCTTCCTTAGCGGGGGCCAACAGTACGAGCAGTACTTC.

V and J are TRBV30 and TRBJ2-5; TRBD1 matches 8 bases. This CDR3 contains 15 residues. The trim removed 5 bases at V and 4 bases at J, leaving 12 bases unmatched. The germline gives CDR1 GTSNPN, CDR2 SVGIG (reference sequence). The CDR3 sequence: CAWGFGQGEGETQYF. In nucleotides, the CDR3 is TGTGCCTGGGGCTTTGGACAGGGCGAAGGAGAGACCCAGTACTTC.

The V call is TRBV13, the J call TRBJ2-3; D remains unclear. Germline-derived CDR1 and CDR2 are PRHDT and FYEKMQ (reference sequence). The CDR3 spans 15 residues. Deletions cut 4 bases from V and 2 bases from J, with 13 bases between. As DNA, the CDR3 is TGTGCCAGCAGCTCCCACGAGAGTACCACAGATACGCAGTATTTT. It codes for CASSSHESTTDTQYF.

This sequence joins TRBV7-8 and TRBJ2-3; D ambiguous. Per the germline V gene, CDR1 is SGHVS and CDR2 is FQNEAQ. The ends were cut back, 1 base at V and 2 bases at J, with 10 bases in the middle. The CDR3 covers 15 residues. CDR3 residues: CASSLVSRDTDTQYF. The CDR3 coding sequence is TGTGCCAGCAGCTTAGTTAGCAGAGACACAGATACGCAGTATTTT.

The sample holds one count of this clone. The germline gene is not matched at one end of the junction; a read error may be the cause. The chain uses TRBV30 and TRBJ2-5, with 10 bases matching TRBD1. Germline values: CDR1 GTSNPN, CDR2 SVGIG (reference sequence). There are 15 residues in the CDR3. CDR3 bases: TGTGCCTGGCGGCCCCCGGGACAGGGGCCAGAGGCCCAGTACTTC. It is translated as CAWRPPGQGPEAQYF.

Concerning this clone itself: The sample holds other DNA sequences that translate to the same CDR3. V is TRBV15 and J is TRBJ1-2; D call uncertain. Trimming stripped 0 bases from V and 6 bases from J, with 8 bases between. This CDR3 contains 13 residues. Per germline, CDR1 LNHNV and CDR2 YYDKDF (reference sequence). The CDR3 sequence is CATSREEGDGYTF. CDR3 DNA sequence: TGTGCCACCAGCAGAGAAGAGGGTGATGGCTACACCTTC.

This chain joins TRBV6-1 and TRBJ2-7, with D perhaps TRBD1 (5 bases). The V gene lost 9 bases and the J gene lost 5 bases, with 23 bases spanning the gap. CDR3 length: 15 amino acids. Per the germline V gene, CDR1 is MNHNS and CDR2 is SASEGT. DNA of the CDR3: TGTGCCAGTCCCAGGGAAACCGGGTGGTCGGACGAGCAGTACTTC. This gives the protein CASPRETGWSDEQYF.

The V gene is TRBV5-1, the J gene TRBJ2-3; 12 positions match TRBD2. CDR3 length equals 16 residues. The V segment lost 4 bases and the J segment 2 bases; nucleotides outside the gene matches: 5. Germline values: CDR1 SGHRS, CDR2 YFSETQ. CDR3 loop: CASSRLAGGITDTQYF. CDR3 coding DNA: TGCGCCAGCAGCCGCCTAGCGGGGGGGATCACAGATACGCAGTATTTT.

V is TRBV7-9 and J is TRBJ1-1; no definite D call. The V gene lost 5 bases and the J gene lost 3 bases, with 16 bases spanning the gap. CDR1 and CDR2 (germline): SEHNR, FQNEAQ (reference sequence). CDR3 length: 15 residues. The CDR3 sequence is CASSGGETDHTEAFF. DNA of the CDR3: TGTGCCAGCAGCGGAGGAGAGACGGATCACACTGAAGCTTTCTTT.

The chain links TRBV6-5 to TRBJ2-6; 7 bases line up with TRBD2. The CDR3 totals 15 residues. Germline assignment: CDR1 MNHEY and CDR2 SVGAGI. V gave up 4 bases and J gave up 2 bases; unmatched junction bases: 2. CDR3 in amino acids: CASSWGGTGANVLTF. The CDR3, as DNA: TGTGCCAGCAGTTGGGGGGGAACTGGGGCCAACGTCCTGACTTTC.

The CDR3 DNA follows: TGTGCCAGCAGCCACGAATCAGCACTTGGACTAGCGGGGGGGAGGGGAGAGACCCAGTACTTC. This encodes CASSHESALGLAGGRGETQYF. This chain uses TRBV4-2 with TRBJ2-5; TRBD2 matches at 15 bases. The germline gives CDR1 LGHNA, CDR2 YNFKEQ. J was trimmed by 4 bases and V by 3 bases; bases with no gene match: 18. The CDR3 extends over 21 amino acids.

This rearrangement joins TRBV6-5 to TRBJ2-7, with D perhaps TRBD1 (6 bases). Trimming removed 4 bases at V and 4 bases at J, with 11 bases between. Germline assignment: CDR1 MNHEY and CDR2 SVGAGI. The CDR3 spans 13 residues. Here the CDR3 reads CASSWKRGYEQYF. As DNA, the CDR3 is TGTGCCAGCAGTTGGAAAAGGGGGTACGAGCAGTACTTC.

The gene calls are TRBV27 and TRBJ2-7, with D possibly being TRBD2 (5 bases). The CDR3 spans 18 residues. Germline V gives CDR1 MNHEY, CDR2 SMNVEV (reference sequence). With 4 bases removed from V and 4 bases from J, the gap between germline ends came to 26 bases. The CDR3 here is CASSSTKPLGVVGYEQYF. The DNA for the CDR3 is TGTGCCAGCAGTTCCACAAAACCCCTCGGGGTCGTAGGGTACGAGCAGTACTTC.

This clone came up a few times. The chain combines TRBV18 with TRBJ2-2; no clear D gene. The V end was cut by 0 bases, the J end by 7 bases, with 12 bases between. CDR3 length equals 15 residues. CDR1 and CDR2 (germline): KGHSH, LQKENI. The CDR3 reads CASSPPSRNGGELFF. As DNA, the CDR3 is TGTGCCAGCTCACCACCGTCCAGGAATGGCGGGGAGCTGTTTTTT.

The table lists this clone with a count of one. This rearrangement joins TRBV5-4 to TRBJ1-2, with 11 bases aligning to TRBD1. The V and J ends lost 3 bases and 5 bases, in that order; junction bases with no gene match: 18. This CDR3 region has 19 residues. CDR1 and CDR2 (germline): SGHNT, YYREEE (reference sequence). The CDR3 DNA reads TGTGCCAGCAGCTCCGTGTGGGACAGGGGGTTCGAGGCGGTATATGGCTACACCTTC. Translation gives CASSSVWDRGFEAVYGYTF.

This chain uses TRBV4-2 with TRBJ1-5, with D uncertain. Per germline, CDR1 LGHNA and CDR2 YNFKEQ. Trimming shortened V by 4 bases and J by 4 bases, and 8 bases separated the two germline ends. CDR3 length: 13 amino acids. CDR3 in DNA: TGTGCCAGCAGCCGCCAGATTAATCAGCCCCAGCATTTT. Translating gives CASSRQINQPQHF.

V usage is TRBV4-1 and J usage is TRBJ2-1; no reliable D call. V lost 3 bases to trimming and J lost 6 bases, with 12 bases between them. This CDR3 is built from 14 residues. Germline CDR1 is MGHRA and CDR2 is YSYEKL. CDR3 DNA sequence: TGCGCCAGCAGCCATGACCGACAAATCAATGAGCAGTTCTTC. The encoded protein is CASSHDRQINEQFF.

This chain joins TRBV11-2 and TRBJ2-1; 10 positions match TRBD1. The CDR3 contains 17 residues. CDR1 is SGHAT, CDR2 FQNNGV, per germline. V was clipped by 0 bases and J by 7 bases; unmatched bases: 9. The CDR3, as DNA: TGTGCCAGCAGCTTAGAGTACGGACAGGGGGGGATAAATGAGCAGTTCTTC. It specifies CASSLEYGQGGINEQFF.

The rearrangement joins TRBV6-6 to TRBJ2-5, with 8 bases lining up with TRBD2. Germline V gene lookup returns CDR1 MNHNY and CDR2 SVGAGI (reference sequence). The CDR3 loop spans 16 amino acids. J was trimmed by 5 bases and V by 2 bases; bases with no gene match: 10. The CDR3 protein is CASSYPSGGMGETQYF. The CDR3, as DNA: TGTGCCAGCAGTTACCCGTCGGGGGGGATGGGGGAGACCCAGTACTTC.

J is TRBJ2-7 and V is TRBV4-1; 7 bases align to TRBD1. The CDR3 extends over 14 amino acids. Germline V gene sequence: CDR1 MGHRA, CDR2 YSYEKL. The trim removed 4 bases at V and 2 bases at J, leaving 5 bases unmatched. The CDR3 coding sequence is TGCGCCAGCAGCCCGACAGGGATGACCTACGAGCAGTACTTC. It yields the protein CASSPTGMTYEQYF.

Written as DNA, the CDR3 is TGTGCCAGCTCACCATTTCGAGTAACCAAGAGGGATAATTCACCCCTCCACTTT. This encodes CASSPFRVTKRDNSPLHF. This sequence joins TRBV18 and TRBJ1-6; unclear D gene. V lost 2 bases to trimming and J lost 5 bases, with 19 bases between them. Germline loops: CDR1 KGHSH, CDR2 LQKENI. The CDR3 extends over 18 amino acids.

V usage is TRBV5-4 and J usage is TRBJ2-7, with a weak D call TRBD1 (5 bases). V was trimmed by 6 bases and J by 3 bases, leaving 10 bases between them. The length of the CDR3 is 12 residues. Per germline, CDR1 SGHNT and CDR2 YYREEE (reference sequence). The CDR3 nucleotides read TGTGCCAGCAAAGGGGCTGGCTACGAGCAGTACTTC. Translated, it gives CASKGAGYEQYF.

The chain links TRBV11-2 to TRBJ2-7; 13 positions agree with TRBD2. Germline CDR1 SGHAT, CDR2 FQNNGV. The CDR3 totals 16 residues. J lost 3 bases, V lost 2 bases, and 4 bases had no gene match. CDR3 in DNA: TGTGCCAGCAGCTTAACTAGCGGGGGGGGCCACTACGAGCAGTACTTC. Translated: CASSLTSGGGHYEQYF.

The chain has TRBV12-5 and TRBJ1-1; D is perhaps TRBD1 (5 bases). V lost 3 bases and J 2 bases, leaving 19 bases between the germline ends. The germline V gene has CDR1 LGHNT and CDR2 FRNRAP. The CDR3 has 17 residues. CDR3 in DNA: TGTGCTAGTGGTTTTACGGGGGGAATCCATCCAAACACTGAAGCTTTCTTT. It specifies CASGFTGGIHPNTEAFF. Looking up the rest from reference TRBV12-5 and TRBJ1-1 gives the full variable domain: DARVTQTPRHKVTEMGQEVTMRCQPILGHNTVFWYRQTMMQGLELLAYFRNRAPLDDSGMPKDRFSAEMPDATLATLKIQPSEPRDSAVYFCASGFTGGIHPNTEAFFGQGTRLTVV.